The clone carrying this T cell receptor (beta chain) was detected ten times or more. RNA transcripts yielded amplified TCR beta CDR3 regions. In the first-round RT-PCR of the TCR CDR3, the HTBI primer set was used. TCRdb ran MiXCR on the multiplex PCR reads and lists one entry per CDR3 protein. The table records hundreds of thousands of distinct CDR3 sequences, around 16% of them present only once. The data are from a study of T cells in Graves' hyperthyroidism and ophthalmopathy. Germline CDR1 reads SEHNR; CDR2 reads FQNEAQ (reference sequence). Trimming took 4 bases from V and 3 from J; bases not matched to a gene: 4. There are 15 residues in the CDR3.

The V and J genes are TRBV7-9 and TRBJ2-3; TRBD1 matches at 10 bases. The source is a woman in her thirties or forties with Graves' ophthalmopathy. Sequencing was carried out using blood. CDR3 region: CASSSGTGETDTQYF. The CDR3 DNA follows: TGTGCCAGCAGCTCCGGGACAGGGGAAACAGATACGCAGTATTTT.